This TCR beta chain stems from a study of T cells in Graves' hyperthyroidism and ophthalmopathy. Overall study results and limits: Peripheral blood also featured most of the thyroid clonotypes expanded above 0.001. From stable hyperthyroidism, ophthalmopathy was set apart by a 13 V-J model.

In this sample, this clonotype turned up a few times. Its antigen is unidentified. The CDR3 runs 15 residues. V was pared by 6 bases and J by 3 bases, with 4 bases of the junction left unmatched. Researchers took RNA transcripts and amplified the TCR beta CDR3 regions from them. Researchers ran a first-round RT-PCR on the TCR CDR3 using the HTBI primer set. Each CDR3 protein is one row after TCRdb ran MiXCR on the multiplex PCR reads. This sample carries about 400,000 distinct CDR3 sequences, 15% to 19% of them seen once, and the ten largest clones take 14%. The diagnostic basis comprised clinical symptoms, serum thyroxine and TRAb, thyroid ultrasound and orbital computed tomography.

The chain couples TRBV12-3 or TRBV12-4 to TRBJ2-1, with 11 bases fitting TRBD1. This clonotype was sampled from a woman aged 18-29 years with Graves' hyperthyroidism. Material for sequencing was blood. The CDR3 sequence is CASRGQGAGYNEQFF. The CDR3 nucleotides read TGTGCCAGCAGAGGACAGGGGGCTGGCTACAATGAGCAGTTCTTC.